This paragraph reports one T cell receptor beta chain. It lacks a known antigen. Base qualities are not at hand, and no much larger clone is one base apart. In total, more than 500 healthy bone marrow donors made up the cohort. All cohort members were sampled while nominally healthy, although unrecorded immune exposures were likely present. The donor tested CMV seronegative, placing the donor among the 350 or so seronegative members of the cohort. A peripheral blood sample was provided by each donor, and peripheral blood mononuclear cells were used for TCR beta sequencing. The Qiagen DNeasy Blood Extraction Kit was used to extract genomic DNA from the blood cell samples. Trimming leaves V shorter by 0 bases and J shorter by 7 bases, with the junction holding 6 bases beyond the gene matches. The CDR3 runs 16 amino acids, cysteine and phenylalanine included. The sequence is cut down to CDR3 DNA, 48 bases in frame from base 1. Per the germline V gene, SGHRS is the CDR1 and YFSETQ is the CDR2.

This entry belongs to a study of cytomegalovirus exposure and HLA in healthy donors (dated by TCRdb to 2016 to 2017). As for the study more broadly: An earlier analysis of approximately 600 of the donors reported approximately 270 Gb of sequence data and about 100 million unique TCR beta sequences from roughly 180 million T cells. Among the roughly 430 genotyped donors, more than 70% belonged to the genetic ancestry cluster associated with self-reported Caucasian donors. In addition to the first cohort of several hundred subjects, a separate validation cohort of 120 different subjects was used. Using immunosequencing, the study profiled T cell repertoires from around 680 subjects and related those repertoires to cytomegalovirus serostatus. The study aimed to test whether cataloging public T cell receptors could reveal signatures of past pathogen exposure. Genome-wide SNP genotypes for about 65% of the roughly 670 donors were used in a later genetic analysis, which treated that subset as a discovery cohort. An early release that covered roughly 600 HLA-typed donors contained around 300 gigabases of sequencing data and about 93 million unique TCR sequences. A later analysis re-analyzed previously published TCR beta repertoires from 650 to 800 donors and added high-resolution HLA genotyping to study TCR occurrence patterns. Typing coverage differed by locus: A, B, C, DRB1 and DQB1 were typed in roughly 620-640 donors, DQA1 in 522, DPA1 in around 610, and DPB1 in approximately 450. Several DR-DQ haplotypes were handled as single units for association and clustering because linkage in the cohort was strong. High-throughput TCR immunosequencing, statistical association of individual TCRs with disease status, and machine learning were combined to predict cytomegalovirus infection status. On average, about 200,000 unique TCR beta nucleotide sequences were sequenced per donor among 398 genotyped donors of the cohort, with roughly a sixth of those sequences being non-productive. HLA typing covered class I and class II loci at four-digit resolution. Every discovery cohort repertoire had been produced on one sequencing platform. An earlier analysis of around 540 of the donors applied high-throughput TCR beta sequencing to assess whether each TCR beta V gene segment acted as functional or pseudogenic. Rather than using new phenotypic data, the later analysis identified candidate immune exposures from TCR beta sequences and from how often those sequences occurred across donors. Donor age, sex, ethnicity and CMV serostatus were compiled alongside the repertoire data.

The library was prepared using the immunoSEQ multiplex PCR assay. A mixture of 60 forward primers for TCR Vbeta segments and 13 reverse primers for TCR Jbeta segments was used in the multiplex PCR. The CDR3 region of rearranged TCR beta genes was amplified from genomic DNA with a multiplex PCR assay. On the Illumina HiSeq System, the amplified TCR beta libraries were sequenced as 87-base-pair reads. Concerning the study's data processing: In a later analysis, 70 million to 95 million unique TCR beta chains were counted across the roughly 670 repertoires, and approximately 11 million of these chains were shared by at least two donors. Raw reads were error-corrected and collapsed into unique sequences by a nearest-neighbor algorithm in which closely related sequences were merged to remove PCR and sequencing errors. To assign V, D and J gene segments, CDR3 sequences were aligned to IMGT reference sequences. For a sequence to be retained, a match of at least six nucleotides to both a V gene segment and a J gene segment was required. Rearrangements were classified as productive when the CDR3 lacked stop codons and remained in frame with V and J, and all other rearrangements were classified as non-productive. CDR3 was defined by IMGT convention, running from the second conserved V-encoded cysteine to the conserved J-encoded phenylalanine. The earlier analysis of more than 450 of the donors excluded sequences that lacked an unambiguous match to a single V gene segment. An earlier analysis of fewer than 650 of the donors classified V segments as functional when productive rearrangements were above 56.7% and as segregating when the standard deviation between donors was above 5%. A statistical classification framework was built for diagnosing cytomegalovirus status from the catalog of TCR beta chain sequences. A later analysis assigned V and J genes by comparing TCR nucleotide sequences with IMGT/GENE-DB human TR gene sequences. In a later analysis, CDR3 sequences and most-parsimonious VDJ recombination scenarios were assigned using the TCRdist pipeline. In a later analysis, each TCR beta chain was defined by its CDR3 amino acid sequence together with its V-gene family, and reads lacking a unique V-gene family were excluded. To address suspected cross-contamination and a sequencing artifact, a later analysis removed 592 highly shared, low-generation-probability nucleotide sequences. In a later analysis, a clonal expansion index for each public chain was calculated from normalized within-repertoire ranks of inferred template counts. Generation probabilities in a later analysis came from a VDJ recombination model fitted to out-of-frame rearrangements, and those results were checked against IGoR. In a later analysis, hypergeometric tests were used to score TCR-TCR, TCR-HLA and TCR-CMV co-occurrence, with a repertoire-size bias correction applied to TCR pairs. A later analysis estimated false discovery rates by permuting HLA or CMV assignments 20 times. A later analysis grouped co-occurring TCRs with DBSCAN, adding TCRdist sequence similarity when clustering within HLA-allele-positive subsets. Co-occurrence clustering excluded repertoires with fewer than 30,000 or more than 120,000 public chains, plus five with anomalous nucleotide sharing. The table comes from immuneACCESS by way of TCRdb, which keeps in-frame sequences with V and J called. Part of the clones is missing from these tables; in studies checked, under half for an unresolved V gene and the rest for unknown reasons. The V and J calls and the clone size are those of that table, but D and trimming were determined from the DNA. Within this sample are 200,000 or so clones, with about 84% of them counted one time only. The top ten clones comprise over 3.5% of the sample.

Overall results and qualifications from the work: Compared with the approximately 670-donor mean, donors in an Asian-associated ancestry cluster had fewer N-insertions in productive TCRs, according to a later genetic analysis. HLA typing was unavailable for some donors at each locus, so association tests used only the typed subset. In the study, about 150 TCR beta chains were listed as associated with cytomegalovirus. Only TCR beta chains were sequenced in this cohort, and the absence of alpha or paired-chain data limited detectable features. In an earlier analysis of 587 of the donors, most TCR beta V segments appeared in productive rearrangements about 90% or about 30% of the time, broadly matching IMGT annotations. An association between a missense DCLRE1C variant and V-gene and J-gene trimming of TCR beta chains was found in a later genetic analysis and replicated in an independent cohort. The classifier was reported to diagnose cytomegalovirus status with high specificity and sensitivity in both the original and validation cohorts. In a later analysis, 15,000 to 20,000 TCR beta sequences were associated with specific HLA alleles at a false discovery rate of 0.05. Linkage disequilibrium might explain the correlated functional status among segregating V segments, but an unknown experimental factor could not be ruled out. In vitro tests confirmed that a few of the cytomegalovirus-associated TCR beta chains recognize cytomegalovirus antigens. A later analysis found that TCR association rates varied across HLA loci, with DRB1 alleles showing the most associated TCRs and HLA-C alleles the fewest. Some IMGT-functional V segments, including TRBV6-2 and TRBV6-3, could not be distinguished by the 87-base-pair reads and were therefore excluded. Because counts were too low, about 18 rarely observed V segments, including chromosome 9 orphons, were excluded from the earlier analysis of around 640 of the donors. The presence/absence analyses assumed that sequencing depth was roughly uniform across donors, and that assumption may not be true. A further reported finding was that TCR beta sequences accurately predicted the HLA-A and HLA-B alleles for most subjects in the first cohort. In a later analysis, HLA-associated TCR beta chains were found to be more clonally expanded and to have lower generation probabilities than equally common non-associated chains. Across donors, most TCR sequences were observed very rarely, whereas some public TCRs were present in many individuals. A cluster of highly shared sequence variants was judged likely to represent a technical artifact of the sequencing pipeline. CMV serostatus was the only immune exposure information available for the cohort. The authors suggested that the approach could potentially be generalized to other disease states and immunological phenotypes. When HLA alleles, especially DR and DQ, strongly co-occurred, attributing TCR associations to individual alleles was difficult. In a later analysis, several top co-occurrence clusters were reported to appear linked to parvovirus B19, influenza, CMV and Epstein-Barr virus. In a later analysis, most CMV-associated TCR beta chains were found to appear HLA-restricted, with HLA associations seemingly driven largely by CMV exposure.

The sequencing sample was made of PBMCs. The sequence joins TRBV5-1 to TRBJ1-6; TRBD1 lines up with 8 middle nucleotides. This receptor was obtained from a middle-aged man in good health and CMV-seronegative. Read as DNA, the sequence is TGCGCCAGCAGCTTGGAAGGACAGGGTAGGAATTCACCCCTCCACTTT. Translated, it gives CASSLEGQGRNSPLHF.